The 21 T cell receptor beta chains in this list originate from one sample, sequenced in a study of PD-1 blockade in classical Hodgkin lymphoma. Sample time point: newly diagnosed, previously untreated cHL patient sample. CD4+ T cells were purified from thawed PBMCs by negative selection. Profiled with immunoSEQ multiplex PCR; TCRdb holds only in-frame clones, not every one. This sample has more than 15,000 clones; 92% occur once, and the top ten carry 0.51%. Sequenced sample: CD4+ T cells from blood. Receptor source: a human donor with classical Hodgkin lymphoma.

In DNA, the CDR3 is TGTGCCAGCAGTCGCTACAGGGTGGTGAACACCGGGGAGCTGTTTTTT. Protein product: CASSRYRVVNTGELFF. The V gene is TRBV6-6, the J gene TRBJ2-2; D is possibly TRBD1 (6 bases). The germline gives CDR1 MNHNY, CDR2 SVGAGI (reference sequence). Trimming took off 5 bases at V and 1 base at J, with 14 bases between the two ends. The CDR3 length is 16 residues.

The chain joins TRBV30 to TRBJ1-1, with D perhaps TRBD1 (6 bases). The V gene's germline CDR1 is GTSNPN and CDR2 SVGIG (reference sequence). V was shortened by 3 bases and J by 0 bases, with 23 bases between the two germline ends. The CDR3 has 18 residues. The DNA of the CDR3 is TGTGCCTGGAGGCCCCCGGGGGGGGCAAAAAGGGTGAACACTGAAGCTTTCTTT. Translating it yields CAWRPPGGAKRVNTEAFF. The full variable domain, completed using reference TRBV30 and TRBJ1-1, is SQTIHQWPATLVQPVGSPLSLECTVEGTSNPNLYWYRQAAGRGLQLLFYSVGIGQISSEVPQNLSASRPQDRQFILSSKKLLLSDSGFYLCAWRPPGGAKRVNTEAFFGQGTRLTVV.

The chain employs TRBV5-4 and TRBJ2-2, with 11 bases matching TRBD2. The J segment lost 4 bases and the V segment lost 7 bases, leaving 9 bases of the junction unmatched. Germline V CDR1 and CDR2: SGHNT, YYREEE (reference sequence). This CDR3 region has 16 residues. As DNA, the CDR3 is TGTGCCAGCTCACCTTTAGCGGGAGGGGGCACCGGGGAGCTGTTTTTT. Its translation: CASSPLAGGGTGELFF.

The chain is built from TRBV27 and TRBJ2-4; 7 bases fit TRBD2. J was trimmed by 0 bases and V by 5 bases; bases with no gene match: 10. There are 17 residues in the CDR3. Germline CDR1 reads MNHEY; CDR2 reads SMNVEV (reference sequence). The CDR3: CASSPLGEGLAKNIQYF. The CDR3 DNA is TGTGCCAGCAGTCCCCTCGGGGAGGGGCTAGCCAAAAACATTCAGTACTTC.

The rearrangement joins TRBV18 to TRBJ2-2, with D possibly TRBD2 on 5 matching bases. Trimming took 3 bases from V and 1 from J, leaving 6 bases between them. Germline-derived CDR1 and CDR2 are KGHSH and LQKENI. The CDR3 consists of 14 residues. The CDR3 loop reads CASSPRGNTGELFF. DNA of the CDR3: TGTGCCAGCTCACCTCGGGGGAACACCGGGGAGCTGTTTTTT.

CDR3 sequence: CASSPQGLAGGDTQYF. The CDR3 coding sequence is TGTGCCAGCTCACCCCAAGGACTAGCGGGAGGGGATACGCAGTATTTT. The chain couples TRBV18 to TRBJ2-3, with TRBD2 identical over 15 bases. Germline V gene sequence: CDR1 KGHSH, CDR2 LQKENI. The CDR3 length is 16 residues. Unmatched junction bases numbered 4, after V lost 3 bases and J lost 6 bases.

This clone was picked up a small number of times. The V gene is TRBV2, the J gene TRBJ1-1; D call uncertain. This CDR3 has 13 residues. The V end was cut by 1 base, the J end by 5 bases, with 8 bases between. CDR1 and CDR2 from the germline V gene are SNHLY and FYNNEI. CDR3 bases: TGTGCCAGCAGTGAAGGTTGGGCAACTGAAGCTTTCTTT. Translation gives CASSEGWATEAFF.

V and J are TRBV10-3 and TRBJ1-2; TRBD1 is a possible D gene (5 bases). Germline loops: CDR1 ENHRY, CDR2 SYGVKD. Trimming stripped 6 bases from V and 7 bases from J, with 15 bases between. This CDR3 contains 13 residues. The CDR3 region has the DNA TGTGCCATCAGCCCCGGGGCAGTAAGTGGCTACACCTTC. Its translation is CAISPGAVSGYTF.

V is TRBV19 and J is TRBJ1-2, with 7 bases aligning to TRBD1. This CDR3 comprises 13 residues. Germline-derived CDR1 and CDR2 are LNHDA and SQIVND (reference sequence). V lost 6 bases, J lost 3 bases, and 4 bases stayed unmatched. CDR3 DNA sequence: TGTGCCAGTAGAGGGACAGCGGACTATGGCTACACCTTC. The encoded protein is CASRGTADYGYTF.

The gene calls are TRBV7-9 and TRBJ2-7; TRBD2 agrees at 7 bases. V gave up 4 bases and J gave up 2 bases; unmatched junction bases: 5. This CDR3 has 14 amino acids. Germline lookup yields CDR1 SEHNR and CDR2 FQNEAQ (reference sequence). CDR3 DNA: TGTGCCAGCAGCTCGCAGCGGGGCACCTACGAGCAGTACTTC. Its protein is CASSSQRGTYEQYF.

In DNA, the CDR3 is TGTGCCAGTAGTGCTATGGGAGTCAATCAGCCCCAGCATTTT. Its translation: CASSAMGVNQPQHF. The V and J genes are TRBV19 and TRBJ1-5, with D unclear. V shed 5 bases and J shed 3 bases, with 11 bases lying between them. The CDR3 spans 14 residues. CDR1 and CDR2 from the germline V gene are LNHDA and SQIVND (reference sequence).

V is TRBV18 and J is TRBJ2-5, with TRBD1 matching 7 bases. Losses at the gene ends were 3 bases for V and 4 bases for J; bases not matched to a gene: 8. Germline assignment: CDR1 KGHSH and CDR2 LQKENI. This CDR3 comprises 15 residues. The CDR3 loop reads CASSPRGQLGETQYF. In DNA form, the CDR3 reads TGTGCCAGCTCACCTAGGGGACAGTTGGGAGAGACCCAGTACTTC.

J is TRBJ1-3 and V is TRBV30; tentatively, D is TRBD1 (5 bases). V gave up 2 bases and J gave up 2 bases, with 10 bases separating them. This CDR3 has 14 amino acids. Germline V lookup: CDR1 GTSNPN, CDR2 SVGIG (reference sequence). The CDR3 sequence: CAWSTAGTGNTIYF. The DNA for the CDR3 is TGTGCCTGGAGTACGGCAGGGACTGGAAACACCATATATTTT.

V gene TRBV6-5 combines with J gene TRBJ2-5; possible D gene TRBD2, 6 bases. Germline CDR1 is MNHEY and CDR2 is SVGAGI. The V end was cut by 2 bases, the J end by 4 bases, with 17 bases between. CDR3 length: 16 amino acids. CDR3 in DNA: TGTGCCAGCAGTTACCGCTTATTGAGGGGAGGAGAGACCCAGTACTTC. It yields the protein CASSYRLLRGGETQYF.

The chain carries TRBV9 and TRBJ1-1; 9 bases map to TRBD1. The junction had 13 bases not matched to a gene; V was cut back by 0 bases and J by 10 bases. CDR1 is SGDLS, CDR2 YYNGEE, per germline. This CDR3 spans 16 amino acids. The CDR3 loop is CASSVGQGTGWPGAFF. The DNA of the CDR3 is TGTGCCAGCAGCGTAGGTCAGGGGACAGGGTGGCCGGGAGCTTTCTTT.

The J gene is TRBJ2-7, the V gene TRBV11-2, with unresolved D. The germline CDR1 and CDR2 sequences are SGHAT and FQNNGV. V shed 0 bases and J shed 4 bases, with 1 base lying between them. This CDR3 region has 11 residues. The CDR3 reads CASSLDYEQYF. CDR3 DNA sequence: TGTGCCAGCAGCTTAGATTACGAGCAGTACTTC.

This chain links TRBV9 with TRBJ2-1, with D unclear. CDR1 is SGDLS, CDR2 YYNGEE, per germline. There are 17 residues in the CDR3. The V end was cut by 3 bases, the J end by 0 bases, with 16 bases between. The CDR3, as DNA: TGTGCCAGCAGCGCCTATAATTCTCTGGTCTCCTACAATGAGCAGTTCTTC. Encoded protein: CASSAYNSLVSYNEQFF.

The V and J genes are TRBV28 and TRBJ1-1; tentatively, D is TRBD1 (6 bases). Trimming left V 8 bases short and J 1 base short, with 11 bases between. The CDR3 covers 13 residues. Germline V gene sequence: CDR1 MDHEN, CDR2 SYDVKM. The CDR3 DNA follows: TGTGCCAGCTTAACGGGGGCGAACACTGAAGCTTTCTTT. Translated, it gives CASLTGANTEAFF. Full variable domain (rest looked up from reference TRBV28 and TRBJ1-1): DVKVTQSSRYLVKRTGEKVFLECVQDMDHENMFWYRQDPGLGLRLIYFSYDVKMKEKGDIPEGYSVSREKKERFSLILESASTNQTSMYLCASLTGANTEAFFGQGTRLTVV.

This chain uses TRBV18 with TRBJ2-3; 9 bases line up with TRBD2. The V gene end was trimmed by 1 base and the J gene end by 0 bases; junction bases not matched to a gene: 5. The CDR3 sequence is 17 residues long. Germline V lookup: CDR1 KGHSH, CDR2 LQKENI. For the CDR3, the DNA is TGTGCCAGCTCACCACGAGCGGGAGGTCCTAGCACAGATACGCAGTATTTT. Residues: CASSPRAGGPSTDTQYF. Combining the CDR3 with reference TRBV18 and TRBJ2-3 gives the whole variable domain NAGVMQNPRHLVRRRGQEARLRCSPMKGHSHVYWYRQLPEEGLKFMVYLQKENIIDESGMPKERFSAEFPKEGPSILRIQQVVRGDSAAYFCASSPRAGGPSTDTQYFGPGTRLTVL.

V usage is TRBV6-6 and J usage is TRBJ1-2; D remains ambiguous. Germline V CDR1 and CDR2: MNHNY, SVGAGI (reference sequence). Trimming removed 5 bases from V and 8 bases from J, with 15 bases in between. This CDR3 has 13 residues. CDR3 region: CASSIIRVGGYTF. The CDR3, as DNA: TGTGCCAGCAGTATAATAAGGGTCGGGGGCTACACCTTC.

The chain has TRBV6-1 and TRBJ2-6, with D tentatively TRBD1 (5 bases). Germline lookup yields CDR1 MNHNS and CDR2 SASEGT. The CDR3 sequence is 15 residues long. The ends were cut back, 8 bases at V and 0 bases at J, with 11 bases in the middle. As DNA, the CDR3 is TGTGCCAGCGGCGAAGGGGACTCTGGGGCCAACGTCCTGACTTTC. Residues: CASGEGDSGANVLTF.